A single sample is the source of the 25 T cell receptor beta chains below, sequenced in a study of T cell responses to AZD1222 COVID-19 vaccine. Some clones are missing from TCRdb's copy, which holds only in-frame ones; the method was immunoSEQ multiplex PCR. The sample lists 97,000 or so clones, 80% to 95% occurring once. Here the sequenced sample was peripheral blood, taken 28 days after the second AZD1222 dose. The receptors were gathered from an adult who received the AZD1222 COVID-19 vaccine.

Only a few counts were recorded for this clone. This chain joins TRBV15 and TRBJ2-3; 11 bases fit TRBD2. The V gene end was trimmed by 1 base and the J gene end by 1 base; junction bases not matched to a gene: 10. Germline V gene lookup returns CDR1 LNHNV and CDR2 YYDKDF (reference sequence). The CDR3 covers 19 residues. The CDR3 region is CATSRAGVAGGPRTDTQYF. The CDR3 bases are TGTGCCACCAGCAGAGCTGGGGTAGCGGGAGGGCCACGCACAGATACGCAGTATTTT.

The rearrangement joins TRBV28 to TRBJ2-7; 10 nucleotides align to TRBD1. The CDR3 loop spans 17 amino acids. Germline V gene data show CDR1 as MDHEN and CDR2 as SYDVKM. V was pared by 6 bases and J by 5 bases, with 16 bases of the junction left unmatched. Here the CDR3 DNA reads TGTGCCAGCAGCCACAATAACCCAGGGACAGGGGACCACGAGCAGTACTTC. Encoded protein: CASSHNNPGTGDHEQYF.

CDR3 sequence reads: CASSPQTGPSNYGYTF. The CDR3 DNA is TGTGCCAGCAGCCCGCAGACAGGGCCCTCTAACTATGGCTACACCTTC. The gene calls are TRBV7-9 and TRBJ1-2, with 7 bases identical to TRBD1. Per the germline V gene, CDR1 is SEHNR and CDR2 is FQNEAQ (reference sequence). Trimming cost V 5 bases and J 0 bases; bases outside gene matches: 9. The CDR3 is 16 residues long.

The chain joins TRBV29-1 to TRBJ2-1; 9 bases match TRBD1. The trim removed 6 bases at V and 4 bases at J, leaving 13 bases unmatched. The CDR3 has 16 amino acids. Germline assignment: CDR1 SQVTM and CDR2 ANQGSEA. The CDR3 is CSVTASGQGFYNEQFF. In DNA form, the CDR3 reads TGCAGCGTCACCGCATCGGGACAGGGTTTTTACAATGAGCAGTTCTTC.

The chain has TRBV28 and TRBJ1-4; 10 nucleotides match TRBD1. Looked up from germline, CDR1 is MDHEN and CDR2 is SYDVKM. CDR3 length equals 15 residues. V trimming: 4 bases; J trimming: 6 bases; junction bases outside the gene matches: 5. CDR3 amino acids: CASSSAGTGDEKLFF. In DNA, the CDR3 is TGTGCCAGCAGTTCCGCCGGGACAGGGGATGAAAAACTGTTTTTT.

The J gene is TRBJ2-2, the V gene TRBV28; D is possibly TRBD1 (6 bases). V dropped 5 bases and J dropped 6 bases, with 16 bases sitting between them. The germline V gene has CDR1 MDHEN and CDR2 SYDVKM. The CDR3 is 15 amino acids. CDR3: CASSLWQGMAGELFF. DNA for the CDR3: TGTGCCAGCAGTCTTTGGCAGGGGATGGCCGGGGAGCTGTTTTTT.

The chain combines TRBV12-3 or TRBV12-4 with TRBJ1-4; D unclear. The CDR3 totals 13 residues. V lost 2 bases to trimming and J lost 7 bases, with 8 bases between them. Here the CDR3 reads CASSLSGGEKLFF. For the CDR3, the DNA is TGTGCCAGCAGTTTAAGTGGAGGTGAAAAACTGTTTTTT.

The chain joins TRBV27 to TRBJ1-1, with D uncertain. CDR3 length equals 15 residues. The V and J ends lost 5 bases and 0 bases respectively, with 13 bases between them. The germline CDR1 and CDR2 sequences are MNHEY and SMNVEV (reference sequence). As DNA, the CDR3 is TGTGCCAGCAGTCGGTCCCTGGTAATGAACACTGAAGCTTTCTTT. Protein sequence: CASSRSLVMNTEAFF.

CDR3 nucleotides: TGTGCCAGCAGCTTAAGGGCCCTCCAAGAGACCCAGTACTTC. This translates into CASSLRALQETQYF. V and J are TRBV7-8 and TRBJ2-5, with no clear D. The CDR3 extends over 14 amino acids. V lost 2 bases to trimming and J lost 1 base, with 8 bases between them. Germline lookup yields CDR1 SGHVS and CDR2 FQNEAQ.

The V call is TRBV23-1, the J call TRBJ2-7; D not certain. TRBV23-1 counts as an open reading frame of uncertain function. This CDR3 spans 12 amino acids. Trimming pared 2 bases from V and 5 bases from J, leaving 7 bases between. In nucleotides, the CDR3 is TGCGCCAGCAGTCAAGAGGACCACGAGCAGTACTTC. Protein sequence: CASSQEDHEQYF.

This sequence joins TRBV4-3 and TRBJ2-1, with 9 bases fitting TRBD2. CDR1 is LGHNA, CDR2 YSLEER, per germline. The V and J ends lost 0 bases and 6 bases, in that order; junction bases with no gene match: 9. This CDR3 contains 17 residues. The CDR3 DNA follows: TGCGCCAGCAGCCAAGATCCCCCGCTAGCGGGAACCAATGAGCAGTTCTTC. This sequence encodes CASSQDPPLAGTNEQFF.

The CDR3 bases are TGCGCCAGCAGTGAGGTACCGCAGGGTGTCATGAACACTGAAGCTTTCTTT. Its protein product is CASSEVPQGVMNTEAFF. This chain links TRBV10-2 with TRBJ1-1, with D possibly TRBD1 on 5 matching bases. This CDR3 has 17 residues. Germline V CDR1 and CDR2: WSHSY, SAAADI. V was trimmed by 2 bases and J by 0 bases, leaving 16 bases between them.

The chain links TRBV10-2 to TRBJ2-3; possibly TRBD1 or TRBD2 for D (5 bases each). Germline CDR1 and CDR2: WSHSY and SAAADI. This CDR3 has 12 residues. The germline V and J ends were trimmed by 10 bases and 2 bases, with 10 bases remaining between them. The chain's CDR3 is CATWGPTDTQYF. CDR3 DNA sequence: TGCGCCACCTGGGGACCCACAGATACGCAGTATTTT.

The chain joins TRBV7-2 to TRBJ2-5, with 7 bases fitting TRBD1. This CDR3 region has 15 residues. J lost 0 bases, V lost 3 bases, and 4 bases had no gene match. Germline assignment: CDR1 SGHTA and CDR2 FQGNSA. The CDR3 loop reads CASSLGQIYQETQYF. Here the CDR3 DNA reads TGTGCCAGCAGCTTGGGACAGATTTACCAAGAGACCCAGTACTTC.

The gene calls are TRBV5-4 and TRBJ2-1; TRBD1 matches 8 bases. The junction had 5 bases not matched to a gene; V was cut back by 4 bases and J by 5 bases. Germline CDR1 SGHNT, CDR2 YYREEE (reference sequence). The length of the CDR3 is 14 residues. The DNA of the CDR3 is TGTGCCAGCAGCCAGGGGGCGACTGACAATGAGCAGTTCTTC. As protein: CASSQGATDNEQFF.

The CDR3 region has the DNA TGTGCCACCGGCCGGGACAGGGAGACAGATACGCAGTATTTT. This sequence encodes CATGRDRETDTQYF. The J gene is TRBJ2-3, the V gene TRBV6-5; 9 bases are a match to TRBD1. Losses at the gene ends were 10 bases for V and 3 bases for J; bases not matched to a gene: 8. Germline-derived CDR1 and CDR2 are MNHEY and SVGAGI. The CDR3 is made up of 14 amino acids.

The genes are TRBV5-6 and TRBJ2-6, with a tentative D call TRBD1 (6 bases). Germline assignment: CDR1 SGHDT and CDR2 YYEEEE. The CDR3 has 14 amino acids. Trimming removed 3 bases from V and 2 bases from J, with 6 bases in between. The CDR3 nucleotides are TGTGCCAGCAGCTACAGGGCTGGGGCCAACGTCCTGACTTTC. Translation gives CASSYRAGANVLTF. The full variable domain, completed using reference TRBV5-6 and TRBJ2-6, is DAGVTQSPTHLIKTRGQQVTLRCSPKSGHDTVSWYQQALGQGPQFIFQYYEEEERQRGNFPDRFSGHQFPNYSSELNVNALLLGDSALYLCASSYRAGANVLTFGAGSRLTVL.

The chain combines TRBV7-2 with TRBJ1-1; D is possibly TRBD1 (5 bases). The germline V and J ends were trimmed by 0 bases and 0 bases, with 14 bases remaining between them. The CDR3 totals 17 residues. From germline, CDR1 is SGHTA and CDR2 FQGNSA. The CDR3 DNA reads TGTGCCAGCAGCTTAGCGTGGGGCGGGACCATGAACACTGAAGCTTTCTTT. Translated: CASSLAWGGTMNTEAFF. The variable domain in full, completed from reference TRBV7-2 and TRBJ1-1, reads GAGVSQSPSNKVTEKGKDVELRCDPISGHTALYWYRQSLGQGLEFLIYFQGNSAPDKSGLPSDRFSAERTGGSVSTLTIQRTQQEDSAVYLCASSLAWGGTMNTEAFFGQGTRLTVV.

The chain uses TRBV23-1 and TRBJ2-3; D gene uncertain. TRBV23-1 is identified as an open reading frame with a role that is uncertain. This CDR3 comprises 15 residues. V was pared by 6 bases and J by 0 bases, with 13 bases between. CDR3 nucleotides: TGCGCCAGCAGCCGGACCAGAGATAGCACAGATACGCAGTATTTT. Its translation is CASSRTRDSTDTQYF.

A single count supports this clone. This chain links TRBV7-9 with TRBJ1-4; 9 bases agree with TRBD1. The CDR3 consists of 18 residues. Germline trimming cut 1 base from V and 4 bases from J; bases unmatched to any gene: 10. From germline, CDR1 is SEHNR and CDR2 FQNEAQ (reference sequence). The CDR3 region has the DNA TGTGCCAGCAGCTTAGGTTCCGGGACAGGGAGTCTTAATGAAAAACTGTTTTTT. Amino acid sequence: CASSLGSGTGSLNEKLFF.

The chain has TRBV11-3 and TRBJ2-3, with 7 positions matching TRBD1. The ends lost 0 bases at V and 7 bases at J; junction bases unmatched: 13. This CDR3 has 17 amino acids. Germline values: CDR1 SGHNT, CDR2 YENEEA. The CDR3 is CASSLDSREQGNYTQYF. The CDR3 DNA is TGTGCCAGCAGCTTAGATTCCCGGGAACAGGGGAATTATACGCAGTATTTT.

The V and J genes are TRBV7-2 and TRBJ2-7, with D hard to call. Trimming stripped 3 bases from V and 4 bases from J, with 13 bases between. Germline lookup yields CDR1 SGHTA and CDR2 FQGNSA. This CDR3 is 14 amino acids long. CDR3 DNA: TGTGCCAGCAGCTTGTTGGCGTGGGGTTACGAGCAGTACTTC. It is translated as CASSLLAWGYEQYF.

The chain couples TRBV27 to TRBJ1-5; tentative D call: TRBD1 (5 bases). V was shortened by 4 bases and J by 5 bases, with 12 bases between the two germline ends. From germline, CDR1 is MNHEY and CDR2 SMNVEV (reference sequence). The CDR3 extends over 14 amino acids. Here the CDR3 reads CASSSSGGHQPQHF. DNA for the CDR3: TGTGCCAGCAGTTCGTCGGGGGGACATCAGCCCCAGCATTTT.

This sequence joins TRBV12-3 or TRBV12-4 and TRBJ1-2, with D unresolved. Trimming stripped 7 bases from V and 2 bases from J, with 11 bases between. This CDR3 contains 13 residues. In DNA form, the CDR3 reads TGTGCCAGCACCGGCGGGGTCAACTATGGCTACACCTTC. This encodes CASTGGVNYGYTF.

This clone was seen a single time. The chain has TRBV3-1 (or the pseudogene TRBV3-2) and TRBJ2-2; 7 nucleotides match TRBD2. The CDR3 runs 16 residues. The V and J ends lost 4 bases and 0 bases, in that order; junction bases with no gene match: 5. Germline CDR1 reads LGHDT; CDR2 reads YNNKEL (reference sequence). The CDR3 region has the DNA TGTGCCAGCAGCCGACCAGCGGGAACGAACACCGGGGAGCTGTTTTTT. It is translated as CASSRPAGTNTGELFF.